This T cell receptor (beta chain) was documented in a study of early T cells in non-severe SARS-CoV-2 infection. Trimming took 5 bases from V and 3 from J; bases not matched to a gene: 9. Per germline, CDR1 SEHNR and CDR2 FQNEAQ (reference sequence). The CDR3 has 16 amino acids. As regards this clonotype: Its antigen is not known.

A single record per CDR3 protein comes from TCRdb applying MiXCR to the 5' RACE reads. The sample lists tens of thousands of distinct CDR3 sequences; approximately 9.4% were seen once. Regarding the study as a whole: The study's VDJdb matching favored anti-spike CD8 responses and missed private and CD4 specificities.

The sample comprised whole blood. The rearrangement links TRBV7-9 to TRBJ1-4; 7 bases align to TRBD1. The origin of this receptor is an adult who was a healthcare worker with PCR-confirmed SARS-CoV-2 infection or an uninfected control (not recorded which). CDR3 amino acids: CASSRDSGRPNEKLFF. The CDR3 DNA sequence: TGTGCCAGCAGCCGGGACAGTGGGCGCCCTAATGAAAAACTGTTTTTT.